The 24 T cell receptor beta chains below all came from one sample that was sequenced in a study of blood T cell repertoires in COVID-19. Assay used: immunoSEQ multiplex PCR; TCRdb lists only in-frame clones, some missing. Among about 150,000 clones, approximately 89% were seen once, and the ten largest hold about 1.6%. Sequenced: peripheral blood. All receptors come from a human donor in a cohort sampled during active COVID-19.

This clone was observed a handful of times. The CDR3 DNA follows: TGCGCCAGCAGTATTGTCCCAGAGGCCTCTGGAAACACCATATATTTT. Translating gives CASSIVPEASGNTIYF. The chain is built from TRBV4-1 and TRBJ1-3; D remains ambiguous. Germline loops: CDR1 MGHRA, CDR2 YSYEKL. V was shortened by 6 bases and J by 0 bases, with 15 bases between the two germline ends. The CDR3 is 16 amino acids.

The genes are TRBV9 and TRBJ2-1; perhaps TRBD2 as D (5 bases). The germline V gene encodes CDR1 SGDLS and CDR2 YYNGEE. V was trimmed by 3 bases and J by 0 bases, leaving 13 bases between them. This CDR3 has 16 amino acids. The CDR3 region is CASSADPGSSYNEQFF. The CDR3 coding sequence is TGTGCCAGCAGCGCCGATCCGGGGAGCTCCTACAATGAGCAGTTCTTC. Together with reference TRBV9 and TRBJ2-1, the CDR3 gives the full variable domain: DSGVTQTPKHLITATGQRVTLRCSPRSGDLSVYWYQQSLDQGLQFLIQYYNGEERAKGNILERFSAQQFPDLHSELNLSSLELGDSALYFCASSADPGSSYNEQFFGPGTRLTVL.

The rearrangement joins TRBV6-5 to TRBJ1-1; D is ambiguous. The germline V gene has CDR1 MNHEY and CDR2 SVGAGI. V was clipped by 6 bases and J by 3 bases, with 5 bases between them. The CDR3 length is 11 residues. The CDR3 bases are TGTGCCAGCAGACGGGACACTGAAGCTTTCTTT. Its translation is CASRRDTEAFF.

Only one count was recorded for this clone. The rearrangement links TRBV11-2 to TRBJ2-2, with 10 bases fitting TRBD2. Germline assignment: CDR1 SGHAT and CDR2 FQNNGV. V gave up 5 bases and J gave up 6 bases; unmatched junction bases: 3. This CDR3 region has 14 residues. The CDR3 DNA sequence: TGTGCCAGCAGCAACAGCGGGGGGGCCGGGGAGCTGTTTTTT. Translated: CASSNSGGAGELFF.

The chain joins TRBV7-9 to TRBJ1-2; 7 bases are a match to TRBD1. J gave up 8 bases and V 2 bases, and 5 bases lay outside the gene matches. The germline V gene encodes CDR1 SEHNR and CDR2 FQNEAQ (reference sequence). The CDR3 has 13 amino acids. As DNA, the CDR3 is TGTGCCAGCAGCTTACAACAGGGGTCCGGCTACACCTTC. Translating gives CASSLQQGSGYTF. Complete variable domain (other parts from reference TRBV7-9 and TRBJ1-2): DTGVSQNPRHKITKRGQNVTFRCDPISEHNRLYWYRQTLGQGPEFLTYFQNEAQLEKSRLLSDRFSAERPKGSFSTLEIQRTEQGDSAMYLCASSLQQGSGYTFGSGTRLTVV.

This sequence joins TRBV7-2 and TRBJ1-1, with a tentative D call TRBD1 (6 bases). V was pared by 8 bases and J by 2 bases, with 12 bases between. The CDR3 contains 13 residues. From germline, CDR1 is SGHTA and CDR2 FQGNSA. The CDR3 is CASSTGRNTEAFF. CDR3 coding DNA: TGTGCCAGCTCTACAGGGAGAAACACTGAAGCTTTCTTT.

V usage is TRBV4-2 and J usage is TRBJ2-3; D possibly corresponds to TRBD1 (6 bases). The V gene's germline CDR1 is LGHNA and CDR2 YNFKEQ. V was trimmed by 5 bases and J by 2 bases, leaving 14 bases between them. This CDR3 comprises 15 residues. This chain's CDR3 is CASSIWDMSTDTQYF. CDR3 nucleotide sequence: TGTGCCAGCAGCATATGGGACATGTCCACAGATACGCAGTATTTT.

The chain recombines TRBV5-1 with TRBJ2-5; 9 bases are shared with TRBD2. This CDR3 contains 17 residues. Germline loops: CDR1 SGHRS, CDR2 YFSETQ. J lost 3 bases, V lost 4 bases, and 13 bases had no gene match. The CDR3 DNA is TGCGCCAGCAGCCCGGGAGTAGGCGGGGGGGCCGAAGAGACCCAGTACTTC. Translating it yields CASSPGVGGGAEETQYF.

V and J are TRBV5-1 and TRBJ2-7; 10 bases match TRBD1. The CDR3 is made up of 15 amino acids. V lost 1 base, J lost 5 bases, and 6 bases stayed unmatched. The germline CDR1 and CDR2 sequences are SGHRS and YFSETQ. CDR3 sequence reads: CASSLSGTGEDEQYF. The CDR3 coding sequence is TGCGCCAGCAGCTTGAGCGGGACAGGGGAGGACGAGCAGTACTTC.

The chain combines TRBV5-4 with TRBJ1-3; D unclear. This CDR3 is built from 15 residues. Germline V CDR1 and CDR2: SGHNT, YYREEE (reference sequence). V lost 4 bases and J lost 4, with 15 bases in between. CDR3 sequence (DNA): TGTGCCAGCAGCACGACTAAGGGATCAGGAAACACCATATATTTT. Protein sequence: CASSTTKGSGNTIYF.

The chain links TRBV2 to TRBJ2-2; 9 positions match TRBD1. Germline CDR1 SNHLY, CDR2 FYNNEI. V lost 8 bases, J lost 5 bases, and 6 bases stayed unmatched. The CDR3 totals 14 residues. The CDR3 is CASQDRGRTGELFF. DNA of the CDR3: TGTGCCAGCCAGGACAGGGGAAGGACCGGGGAGCTGTTTTTT.

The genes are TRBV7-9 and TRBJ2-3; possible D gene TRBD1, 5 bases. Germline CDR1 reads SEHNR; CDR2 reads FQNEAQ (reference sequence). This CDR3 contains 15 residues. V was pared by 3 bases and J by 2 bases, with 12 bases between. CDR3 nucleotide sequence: TGTGCCAGCAGCTTGGTCGGCAGGGCCACAGATACGCAGTATTTT. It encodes CASSLVGRATDTQYF.

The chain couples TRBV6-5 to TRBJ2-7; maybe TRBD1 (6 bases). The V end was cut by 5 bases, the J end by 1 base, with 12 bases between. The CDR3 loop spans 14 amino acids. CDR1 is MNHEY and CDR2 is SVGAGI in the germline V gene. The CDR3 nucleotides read TGTGCCAGCAGTCAGAACAGGGTTTCCTACGAGCAGTACTTC. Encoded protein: CASSQNRVSYEQYF.

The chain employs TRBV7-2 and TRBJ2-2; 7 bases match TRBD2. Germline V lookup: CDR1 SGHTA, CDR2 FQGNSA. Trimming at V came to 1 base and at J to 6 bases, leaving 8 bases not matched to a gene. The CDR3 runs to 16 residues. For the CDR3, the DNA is TGTGCCAGCAGCTTAGTGGGCGGGGGTGGATCCGGGGAGCTGTTTTTT. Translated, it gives CASSLVGGGGSGELFF.

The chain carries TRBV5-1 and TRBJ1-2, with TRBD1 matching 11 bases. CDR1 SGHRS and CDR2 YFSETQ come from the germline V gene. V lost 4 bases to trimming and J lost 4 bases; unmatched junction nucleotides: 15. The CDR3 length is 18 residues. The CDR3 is CASSNFPGQGEIGYGYTF. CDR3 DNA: TGCGCCAGCAGCAACTTCCCGGGACAGGGGGAGATTGGCTATGGCTACACCTTC.

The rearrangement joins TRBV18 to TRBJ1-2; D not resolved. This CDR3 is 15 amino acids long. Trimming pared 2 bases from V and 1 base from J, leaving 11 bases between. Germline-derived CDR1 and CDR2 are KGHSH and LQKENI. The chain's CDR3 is CASSPGGGSNYGYTF. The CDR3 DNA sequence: TGTGCCAGCTCACCAGGAGGAGGCAGTAACTATGGCTACACCTTC.

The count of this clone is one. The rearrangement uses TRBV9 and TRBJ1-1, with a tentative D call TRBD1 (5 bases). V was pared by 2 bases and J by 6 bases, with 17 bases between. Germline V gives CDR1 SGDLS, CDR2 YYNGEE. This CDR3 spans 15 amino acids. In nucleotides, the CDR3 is TGTGCCAGCAGCGTTTCTCCAGGGAAAGACTCTGAAGCTTTCTTT. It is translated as CASSVSPGKDSEAFF.

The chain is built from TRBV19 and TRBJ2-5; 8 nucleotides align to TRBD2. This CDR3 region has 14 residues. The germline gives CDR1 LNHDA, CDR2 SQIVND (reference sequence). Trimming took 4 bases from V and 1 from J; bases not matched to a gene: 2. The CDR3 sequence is CASSSGGSQETQYF. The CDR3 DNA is TGTGCCAGTAGTAGCGGGGGGAGCCAAGAGACCCAGTACTTC. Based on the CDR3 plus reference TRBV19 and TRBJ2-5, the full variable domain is DGGITQSPKYLFRKEGQNVTLSCEQNLNHDAMYWYRQDPGQGLRLIYYSQIVNDFQKGDIAEGYSVSREKKESFPLTVTSAQKNPTAFYLCASSSGGSQETQYFGPGTRLLVL.

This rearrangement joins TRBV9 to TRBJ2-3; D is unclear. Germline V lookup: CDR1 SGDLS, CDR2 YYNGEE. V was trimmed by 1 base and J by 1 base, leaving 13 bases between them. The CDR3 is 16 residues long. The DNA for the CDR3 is TGTGCCAGCAGCGTAAGAGGCTTGTGGGGCACAGATACGCAGTATTTT. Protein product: CASSVRGLWGTDTQYF.

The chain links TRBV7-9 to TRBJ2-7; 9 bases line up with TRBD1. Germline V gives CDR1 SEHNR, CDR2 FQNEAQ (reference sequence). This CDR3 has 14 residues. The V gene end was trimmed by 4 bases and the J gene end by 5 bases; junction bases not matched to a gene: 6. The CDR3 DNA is TGTGCCAGCAGCTGGACAGGGGCAGTGGACGAGCAGTACTTC. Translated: CASSWTGAVDEQYF.

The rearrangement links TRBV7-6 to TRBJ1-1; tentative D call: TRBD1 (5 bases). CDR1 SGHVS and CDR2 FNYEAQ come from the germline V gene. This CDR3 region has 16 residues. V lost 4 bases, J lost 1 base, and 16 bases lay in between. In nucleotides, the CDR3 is TGTGCCAGCAGCTCCCCGAGGGGACTGGGGAACACTGAAGCTTTCTTT. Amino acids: CASSSPRGLGNTEAFF.

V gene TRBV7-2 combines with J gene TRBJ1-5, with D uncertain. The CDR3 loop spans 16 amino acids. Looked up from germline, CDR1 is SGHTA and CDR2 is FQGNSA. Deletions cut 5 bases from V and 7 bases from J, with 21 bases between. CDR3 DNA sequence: TGTGCCAGCAGCCCCTCCTGGGGAGGGATTATCCAGCCCCAGCATTTT. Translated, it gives CASSPSWGGIIQPQHF.

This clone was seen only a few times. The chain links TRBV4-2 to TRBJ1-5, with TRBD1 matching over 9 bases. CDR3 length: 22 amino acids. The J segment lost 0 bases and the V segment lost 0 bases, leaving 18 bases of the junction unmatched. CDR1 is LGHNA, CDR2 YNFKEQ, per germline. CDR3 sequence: CASSQDLPPGQGNLYSNQPQHF. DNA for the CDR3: TGTGCCAGCAGCCAAGATCTGCCCCCGGGACAGGGAAACCTATATAGCAATCAGCCCCAGCATTTT.

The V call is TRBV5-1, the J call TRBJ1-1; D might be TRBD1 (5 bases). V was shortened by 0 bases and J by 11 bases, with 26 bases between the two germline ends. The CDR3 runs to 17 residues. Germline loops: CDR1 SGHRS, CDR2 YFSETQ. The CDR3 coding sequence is TGCGCCAGCAGCTTGGAGGGCAGGGTTCTTCCGCCTGGAGAGGCTTTCTTT. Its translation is CASSLEGRVLPPGEAFF. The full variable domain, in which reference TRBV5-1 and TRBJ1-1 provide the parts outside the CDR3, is KAGVTQTPRYLIKTRGQQVTLSCSPISGHRSVSWYQQTPGQGLQFLFEYFSETQRNKGNFPGRFSGRQFSNSRSEMNVSTLELGDSALYLCASSLEGRVLPPGEAFFGQGTRLTVV.